The 30 T cell receptor beta chains reported below all come from one sample, sequenced in a study of blood T cell repertoires in COVID-19 (dated by TCRdb to 2018 to 2020). Libraries were built with the immunoSEQ multiplex PCR assay. TCRdb took over this immuneACCESS table, retaining in-frame rearrangements with V and J assigned. Such tables are incomplete; in checked studies, under half of the missing clones stem from an unresolved V gene, and the remainder is unexplained. The sample table shows about 220,000 clones, and roughly 80% are seen once. The ten largest clones add up to approximately 3% of the sample. The sample comprised peripheral blood. These TCRs come from a woman aged 25 to 39 who had recovered from COVID-19.

This chain joins TRBV6-6 and TRBJ2-7; D is possibly TRBD2 (6 bases). Germline lookup yields CDR1 MNHNY and CDR2 SVGAGI (reference sequence). V was pared by 5 bases and J by 6 bases, with 29 bases between. There are 18 residues in the CDR3. For the CDR3, the DNA is TGTGCCAGCAGTCACCTATATGGGAGGAGCCGAGTTCCGTCCGAGCAGTACTTC. It is translated as CASSHLYGRSRVPSEQYF.

The gene calls are TRBV27 and TRBJ2-7, with 9 bases fitting TRBD2. V lost 3 bases and J lost 4; bases outside the gene matches: 7. Germline assignment: CDR1 MNHEY and CDR2 SMNVEV (reference sequence). The CDR3 contains 15 residues. The CDR3 spells CASSFSGTSRYEQYF. The CDR3 DNA follows: TGTGCCAGCAGTTTTTCCGGGACTAGCCGATACGAGCAGTACTTC.

The DNA for the CDR3 is TGTGCCAGCAGTTTAATAGCGGGCGTTCAAGAGACCCAGTACTTC. Its translation: CASSLIAGVQETQYF. This chain joins TRBV6-5 and TRBJ2-5, with 7 bases fitting TRBD2. The J segment lost 2 bases and the V segment lost 4 bases, leaving 7 bases of the junction unmatched. The CDR3 has 15 residues. Germline CDR1 reads MNHEY; CDR2 reads SVGAGI.

This clone was seen a few times. The CDR3 coding sequence is TGTGCCAGCAGTGAACAGGGCAGCAATCAGCCCCAGCATTTT. Amino acid sequence: CASSEQGSNQPQHF. The chain is built from TRBV2 and TRBJ1-5; a weak D match, TRBD1 (5 bases). The CDR3 has 14 amino acids. V lost 2 bases, J lost 1 base, and 6 bases lay in between. Germline loops: CDR1 SNHLY, CDR2 FYNNEI.

The genes are TRBV29-1 and TRBJ1-1; D uncertain. CDR3 length: 15 amino acids. Trimming left V 4 bases short and J 0 bases short, with 15 bases between. The germline CDR1 and CDR2 sequences are SQVTM and ANQGSEA. The CDR3 region has the DNA TGCAGCGTTGTCGAACTCCCGCCAATGAACACTGAAGCTTTCTTT. It yields the protein CSVVELPPMNTEAFF.

Here the CDR3 DNA reads TGTGCCAGTAGTATTAGGGCAGGGGCCGACGAGCAGTACTTC. Amino acids: CASSIRAGADEQYF. J is TRBJ2-7 and V is TRBV19, with D perhaps matching TRBD1 (6 bases). The V end was cut by 3 bases, the J end by 5 bases, with 14 bases between. Germline V gives CDR1 LNHDA, CDR2 SQIVND (reference sequence). CDR3 length equals 14 residues.

This clone has just a few counts. The J gene is TRBJ1-1, the V gene TRBV6-5; the match to TRBD1 covers 8 bases. The CDR3 length is 14 residues. Germline CDR1 MNHEY, CDR2 SVGAGI. V was pared by 6 bases and J by 5 bases, with 8 bases of the junction left unmatched. The CDR3: CASRPDRDVTEAFF. CDR3 sequence (DNA): TGTGCCAGCAGGCCGGACAGGGATGTGACTGAAGCTTTCTTT.

The V gene is TRBV28, the J gene TRBJ1-2, with 8 bases aligning to TRBD1. With 5 bases clipped from V and 6 bases from J, the junction kept 5 bases outside the gene matches. The CDR3 length is 13 residues. Per germline, CDR1 MDHEN and CDR2 SYDVKM. For the CDR3, the DNA is TGTGCCAGCAGTCGACAGGGGAGGGATGGCTACACCTTC. Amino acids: CASSRQGRDGYTF.

This clone appeared once. The CDR3 sequence is CASSSMRRLYNEQFF. The CDR3 DNA is TGTGCCAGCAGTTCAATGCGGAGACTTTACAATGAGCAGTTCTTC. The chain combines TRBV28 with TRBJ2-1; D ambiguous. The germline V gene encodes CDR1 MDHEN and CDR2 SYDVKM. The CDR3 is made up of 15 amino acids. Deletions cut 4 bases from V and 4 bases from J, with 14 bases between.

The V call is TRBV6-5, the J call TRBJ1-2, with 7 bases lining up with TRBD1. The CDR3 has 12 amino acids. CDR1 and CDR2 (germline): MNHEY, SVGAGI. Trimming cost V 4 bases and J 7 bases; bases outside gene matches: 3. CDR3 region: CASSWQGVGYTF. CDR3 bases: TGTGCCAGCAGTTGGCAGGGGGTTGGCTACACCTTC.

This sequence joins TRBV2 and TRBJ2-7; tentative D call: TRBD2 (6 bases). The V and J ends lost 1 base and 3 bases respectively, with 10 bases between them. The CDR3 runs to 14 residues. CDR1 is SNHLY, CDR2 FYNNEI, per germline. CDR3 residues: CASSEGGEDYEQYF. The CDR3 region has the DNA TGTGCCAGCAGTGAAGGCGGGGAGGACTACGAGCAGTACTTC.

This clone has only a few counts. Here the CDR3 DNA reads TGCGCCAGCAGCTTAGGACCAGGGGTACAGCCCCAGCATTTT. It translates to CASSLGPGVQPQHF. This chain uses TRBV5-1 with TRBJ1-5; D possibly corresponds to TRBD1 (6 bases). The CDR3 is made up of 14 amino acids. V was shortened by 2 bases and J by 7 bases, with 13 bases between the two germline ends. Per the germline V gene, CDR1 is SGHRS and CDR2 is YFSETQ. The variable domain in full, with the rest retrieved from reference TRBV5-1 and TRBJ1-5, is KAGVTQTPRYLIKTRGQQVTLSCSPISGHRSVSWYQQTPGQGLQFLFEYFSETQRNKGNFPGRFSGRQFSNSRSEMNVSTLELGDSALYLCASSLGPGVQPQHFGDGTRLSIL.

The chain recombines TRBV6-6 with TRBJ1-6; D not resolved. V dropped 2 bases and J dropped 12 bases, with 8 bases sitting between them. Germline loops: CDR1 MNHNY, CDR2 SVGAGI (reference sequence). This CDR3 is built from 12 residues. CDR3 sequence: CASSYREIPLHF. Here the CDR3 DNA reads TGTGCCAGCAGTTACCGCGAGATACCCCTCCACTTT.

This clone was counted a few times. This chain uses TRBV10-1 with TRBJ2-1; 11 bases are shared with TRBD2. The V gene end was trimmed by 2 bases and the J gene end by 3 bases; junction bases not matched to a gene: 0. In germline, CDR1 is WNHNN, CDR2 SYGVQD (reference sequence). The CDR3 has 15 residues. CDR3 sequence (DNA): TGCGCCAGCAGTGAGGGGACTAGCGGCTACAATGAGCAGTTCTTC. Translated, it gives CASSEGTSGYNEQFF.

The rearrangement uses TRBV11-3 and TRBJ2-1; 16 positions match TRBD2. V lost 3 bases to trimming and J lost 5 bases; unmatched junction nucleotides: 7. CDR1 is SGHNT, CDR2 YENEEA, per germline. The CDR3 length is 18 residues. CDR3 coding DNA: TGTGCCAGCAGCTTGGGACTAGCGGGAGGGCCGTCCAACAATGAGCAGTTCTTC. Protein sequence: CASSLGLAGGPSNNEQFF. The full variable domain, completed using reference TRBV11-3 and TRBJ2-1, is EAGVVQSPRYKIIEKKQPVAFWCNPISGHNTLYWYLQNLGQGPELLIRYENEEAVDDSQLPKDRFSAERLKGVDSTLKIQPAELGDSAVYLCASSLGLAGGPSNNEQFFGPGTRLTVL.

The chain joins TRBV28 to TRBJ2-1; TRBD2 might be the D (6 bases). Germline-derived CDR1 and CDR2 are MDHEN and SYDVKM. The CDR3 is 16 amino acids. V was cut by 8 bases and J by 4 bases, with 21 bases left in between. The CDR3 reads CASGETDGRTYNEQFF. The DNA of the CDR3 is TGTGCCAGCGGCGAAACCGACGGGAGAACGTACAATGAGCAGTTCTTC. Together with reference TRBV28 and TRBJ2-1, the CDR3 gives the full variable domain: DVKVTQSSRYLVKRTGEKVFLECVQDMDHENMFWYRQDPGLGLRLIYFSYDVKMKEKGDIPEGYSVSREKKERFSLILESASTNQTSMYLCASGETDGRTYNEQFFGPGTRLTVL.

CDR3 protein: CASMGEVTRGEQYF. For the CDR3, the DNA is TGTGCCAGCATGGGCGAAGTCACCCGGGGGGAGCAGTACTTC. The chain joins TRBV6-5 to TRBJ2-7, with D possibly TRBD2 on 6 matching bases. Germline V gene data show CDR1 as MNHEY and CDR2 as SVGAGI. The CDR3 extends over 14 amino acids. V dropped 7 bases and J dropped 7 bases, with 20 bases sitting between them.

The V gene is TRBV30, the J gene TRBJ1-1; no firm D call. This CDR3 region has 11 residues. V was cut by 3 bases and J by 8 bases, with 10 bases left in between. Looked up from germline, CDR1 is GTSNPN and CDR2 is SVGIG (reference sequence). The CDR3 region is CAWSRREEAFF. The CDR3 nucleotides are TGTGCCTGGAGCAGGAGGGAAGAAGCTTTCTTT.

This clone was counted only a few times. The chain carries TRBV3-1 (or the pseudogene TRBV3-2) and TRBJ1-1; D not certain. Trimming cost V 9 bases and J 2 bases, with 19 bases left between them. Per germline, CDR1 LGHDT and CDR2 YNNKEL (reference sequence). This CDR3 is built from 15 residues. As DNA, the CDR3 is TGTGCCAGTCGGAGGGCGACGACCTTAAACACTGAAGCTTTCTTT. Translating gives CASRRATTLNTEAFF.

This clone was observed a few times. The chain employs TRBV6-6 and TRBJ1-5, with D perhaps matching TRBD1 (5 bases). Deletions cut 5 bases from V and 1 base from J, with 12 bases between. This CDR3 spans 15 amino acids. Germline V lookup: CDR1 MNHNY, CDR2 SVGAGI (reference sequence). CDR3 in amino acids: CASSGGTASNQPQHF. In DNA form, the CDR3 reads TGTGCCAGCAGTGGAGGGACGGCCAGCAATCAGCCCCAGCATTTT.

The gene calls are TRBV11-2 and TRBJ2-5; 12 nucleotides match TRBD2. J gave up 4 bases and V 2 bases, and 11 bases lay outside the gene matches. Germline CDR1 is SGHAT and CDR2 is FQNNGV. CDR3 size: 18 residues. The CDR3: CASSLQASGRVVLETQYF. The CDR3 coding sequence is TGTGCCAGCAGCTTACAGGCTAGCGGGAGGGTGGTATTAGAGACCCAGTACTTC.

The J gene is TRBJ2-7, the V gene TRBV2, with 12 bases that match TRBD1. The CDR3 consists of 14 residues. The germline V gene has CDR1 SNHLY and CDR2 FYNNEI. With 6 bases clipped from V and 6 bases from J, the junction kept 6 bases outside the gene matches. CDR3 sequence reads: CASRPGTGGVEQYF. The DNA for the CDR3 is TGTGCCAGCAGACCCGGGACAGGGGGCGTCGAGCAGTACTTC.

The chain employs TRBV19 and TRBJ1-2; D gene uncertain. Looked up from germline, CDR1 is LNHDA and CDR2 is SQIVND (reference sequence). This CDR3 has 14 amino acids. V lost 7 bases to trimming and J lost 4 bases, with 16 bases between them. This CDR3 is CASNLGGIGYGYTF. The CDR3 DNA is TGTGCCAGTAACTTAGGAGGGATCGGCTATGGCTACACCTTC.

The chain combines TRBV16 with TRBJ2-4; TRBD1 might be the D (5 bases). V was shortened by 2 bases and J by 5 bases, with 10 bases between the two germline ends. Germline V gene lookup returns CDR1 KGHSY and CDR2 FQNENV. This CDR3 has 14 residues. Here the CDR3 DNA reads TGTGCCAGCAGCCAAATCTTGGGGCAAAACATTCAGTACTTC. Translation: CASSQILGQNIQYF. The variable domain in full, completed from reference TRBV16 and TRBJ2-4, reads GEEVAQTPKHLVRGEGQKAKLYCAPIKGHSYVFWYQQVLKNEFKFLISFQNENVFDETGMPKERFSAKCLPNSPCSLEIQATKLEDSAVYFCASSQILGQNIQYFGAGTRLSVL.

V is TRBV5-4 and J is TRBJ2-1; the D gene is possibly TRBD2 (5 bases). This CDR3 is 12 amino acids long. Deletions cut 2 bases from V and 9 bases from J, with 9 bases between. The germline CDR1 and CDR2 sequences are SGHNT and YYREEE (reference sequence). The CDR3 DNA reads as TGTGCCAGCAGCTTTTCGGGGTTTGAGCAGTTCTTC. Protein product: CASSFSGFEQFF.

The chain carries TRBV20-1 and TRBJ2-7; D is undetermined. Germline V gene lookup returns CDR1 DFQATT and CDR2 SNEGSKA (reference sequence). Trimming stripped 5 bases from V and 1 base from J, with 6 bases between. The CDR3 is 11 amino acids. CDR3 amino acids: CSAPSSYEQYF. The CDR3 DNA reads as TGCAGTGCTCCCTCTTCCTACGAGCAGTACTTC.

V is TRBV13 and J is TRBJ1-6; 9 bases are a match to TRBD1. This CDR3 has 18 amino acids. In germline, CDR1 is PRHDT, CDR2 FYEKMQ (reference sequence). Trimming removed 4 bases from V and 7 bases from J; junction bases left unmatched: 14. The CDR3: CASSSSPVWTGENSPLHF. CDR3 sequence (DNA): TGTGCCAGCAGCTCTTCCCCCGTCTGGACAGGGGAAAATTCACCCCTCCACTTT.

This chain links TRBV27 with TRBJ2-7; possible D gene TRBD2, 6 bases. The germline V gene encodes CDR1 MNHEY and CDR2 SMNVEV (reference sequence). V lost 3 bases to trimming and J lost 0 bases, with 12 bases between them. This CDR3 has 15 amino acids. CDR3 nucleotides: TGTGCCAGCAGTTTGTTGTTCGGGAGCTCCTACGAGCAGTACTTC. It yields the protein CASSLLFGSSYEQYF.

This chain joins TRBV19 and TRBJ1-6, with TRBD1 matching over 9 bases. CDR3 length: 14 residues. Germline V gene lookup returns CDR1 LNHDA and CDR2 SQIVND (reference sequence). V was pared by 7 bases and J by 9 bases, with 7 bases of the junction left unmatched. This chain's CDR3 is CASTRDRVGSPLHF. In DNA, the CDR3 is TGTGCCAGTACCCGGGACAGGGTTGGTTCACCCCTCCACTTT.

The chain links TRBV5-5 to TRBJ2-1, with 8 bases fitting TRBD2. V lost 1 base and J lost 4; bases outside the gene matches: 4. The germline CDR1 and CDR2 sequences are SGHKS and YYEKEE (reference sequence). The length of the CDR3 is 15 residues. Here the CDR3 DNA reads TGTGCCAGCAGCTTGACTAGCGGACCTTACAATGAGCAGTTCTTC. This translates into CASSLTSGPYNEQFF.